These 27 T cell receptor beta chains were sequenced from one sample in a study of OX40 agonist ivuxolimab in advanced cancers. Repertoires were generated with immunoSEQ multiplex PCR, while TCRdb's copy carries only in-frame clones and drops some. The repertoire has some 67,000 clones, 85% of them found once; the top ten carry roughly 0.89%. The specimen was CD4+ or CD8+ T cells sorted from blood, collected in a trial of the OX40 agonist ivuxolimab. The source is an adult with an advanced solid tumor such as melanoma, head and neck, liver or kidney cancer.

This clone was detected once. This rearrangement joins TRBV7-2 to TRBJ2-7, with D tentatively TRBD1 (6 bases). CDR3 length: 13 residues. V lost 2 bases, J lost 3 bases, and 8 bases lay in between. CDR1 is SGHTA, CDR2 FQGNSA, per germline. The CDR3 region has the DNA TGTGCCAGCAGCTTACAGGGGATCTACGAGCAGTACTTC. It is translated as CASSLQGIYEQYF.

CDR3 sequence: CASSQAGREMNTEAFF. The CDR3 DNA follows: TGTGCCAGCAGCCAAGCTGGCAGGGAGATGAACACTGAAGCTTTCTTT. The chain links TRBV21-1 to TRBJ1-1. TRBV21-1 is a pseudogene locus. The CDR3 is made up of 16 amino acids.

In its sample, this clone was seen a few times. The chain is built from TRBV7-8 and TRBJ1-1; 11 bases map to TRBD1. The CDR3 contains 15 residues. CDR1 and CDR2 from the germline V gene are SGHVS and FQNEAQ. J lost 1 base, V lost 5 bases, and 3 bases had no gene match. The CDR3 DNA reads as TGTGCCAGCAGCGGACAGGGGGCGCGGAACACTGAAGCTTTCTTT. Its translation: CASSGQGARNTEAFF.

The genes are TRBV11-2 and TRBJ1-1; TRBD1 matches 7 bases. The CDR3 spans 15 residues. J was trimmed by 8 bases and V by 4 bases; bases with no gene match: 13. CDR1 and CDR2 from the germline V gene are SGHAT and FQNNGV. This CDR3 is CASSSASQGGLEAFF. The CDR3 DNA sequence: TGTGCCAGCAGCTCCGCCTCGCAGGGGGGGTTAGAAGCTTTCTTT. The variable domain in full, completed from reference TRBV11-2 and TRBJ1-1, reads EAGVAQSPRYKIIEKRQSVAFWCNPISGHATLYWYQQILGQGPKLLIQFQNNGVVDDSQLPKDRFSAERLKGVDSTLKIQPAKLEDSAVYLCASSSASQGGLEAFFGQGTRLTVV.

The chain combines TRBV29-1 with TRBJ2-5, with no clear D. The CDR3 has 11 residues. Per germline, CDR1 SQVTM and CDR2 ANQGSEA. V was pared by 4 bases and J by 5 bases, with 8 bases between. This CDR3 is CSVALAETQYF. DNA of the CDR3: TGCAGCGTTGCGTTAGCCGAGACCCAGTACTTC.

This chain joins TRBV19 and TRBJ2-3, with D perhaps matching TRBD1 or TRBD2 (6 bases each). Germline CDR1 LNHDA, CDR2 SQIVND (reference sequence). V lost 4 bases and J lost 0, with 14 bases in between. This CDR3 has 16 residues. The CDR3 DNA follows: TGTGCCAGTAGTAACCGGGGGCCCTCCAGCACAGATACGCAGTATTTT. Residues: CASSNRGPSSTDTQYF.

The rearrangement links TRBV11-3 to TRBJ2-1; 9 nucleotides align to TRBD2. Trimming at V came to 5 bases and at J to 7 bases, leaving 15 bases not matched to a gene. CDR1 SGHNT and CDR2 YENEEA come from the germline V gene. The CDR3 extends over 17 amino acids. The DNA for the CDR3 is TGTGCCAGCAGCCCCGGACGGGGAGCGGGAGGCCAAAATGAGCAGTTCTTC. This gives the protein CASSPGRGAGGQNEQFF.

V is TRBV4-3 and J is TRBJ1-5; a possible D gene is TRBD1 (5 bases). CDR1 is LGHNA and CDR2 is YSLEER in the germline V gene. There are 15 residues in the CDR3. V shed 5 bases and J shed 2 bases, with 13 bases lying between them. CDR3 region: CASSASGGGNQPQHF. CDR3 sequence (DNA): TGCGCCAGCAGCGCGTCGGGGGGAGGCAATCAGCCCCAGCATTTT.

The CDR3 DNA reads TGTGCCAGCTCACCGGGACAGGGGGGGAACATTCAGTACTTC. Translating gives CASSPGQGGNIQYF. The chain employs TRBV18 and TRBJ2-4; 11 nucleotides match TRBD1. Germline assignment: CDR1 KGHSH and CDR2 LQKENI. Losses at the gene ends were 3 bases for V and 7 bases for J; bases not matched to a gene: 2. The CDR3 extends over 14 amino acids.

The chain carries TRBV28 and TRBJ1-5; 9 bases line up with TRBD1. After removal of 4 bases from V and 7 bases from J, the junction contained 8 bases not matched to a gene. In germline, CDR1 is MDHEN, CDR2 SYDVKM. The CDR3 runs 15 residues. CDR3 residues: CASSSTGGQRQPQHF. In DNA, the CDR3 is TGTGCCAGCAGTTCGACAGGGGGTCAACGGCAGCCCCAGCATTTT.

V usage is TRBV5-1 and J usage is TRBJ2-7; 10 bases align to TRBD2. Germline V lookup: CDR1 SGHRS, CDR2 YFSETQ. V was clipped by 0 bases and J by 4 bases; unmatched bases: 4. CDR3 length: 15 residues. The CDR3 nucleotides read TGCGCCAGCAGCTTGGCGGGGACTAGCGCGTACGAGCAGTACTTC. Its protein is CASSLAGTSAYEQYF.

CDR3 coding DNA: TGTGCCAGCTCACTGGGGGACATCTATGGCTACACCTTC. It is translated as CASSLGDIYGYTF. V and J are TRBV18 and TRBJ1-2, with D tentatively TRBD1 (6 bases). Between the trimmed V and J ends, which lost 4 bases and 4 bases, there was a span of 10 bases. In germline, CDR1 is KGHSH, CDR2 LQKENI. The CDR3 runs 13 residues.

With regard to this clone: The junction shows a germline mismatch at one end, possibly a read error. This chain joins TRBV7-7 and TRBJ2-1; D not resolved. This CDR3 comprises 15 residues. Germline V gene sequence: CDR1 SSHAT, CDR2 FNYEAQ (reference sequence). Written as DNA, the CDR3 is TGTGCTAGCAGCGCCACCATGGACCCCTACAATGAGCAGTTCTTC. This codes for CASSATMDPYNEQFF.

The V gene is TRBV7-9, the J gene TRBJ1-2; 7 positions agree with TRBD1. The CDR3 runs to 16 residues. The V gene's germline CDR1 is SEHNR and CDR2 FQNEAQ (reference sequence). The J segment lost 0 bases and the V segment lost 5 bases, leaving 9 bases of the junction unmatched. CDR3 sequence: CASSRLGQATNYGYTF. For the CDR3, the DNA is TGTGCCAGCAGCCGTCTAGGACAGGCGACTAACTATGGCTACACCTTC.

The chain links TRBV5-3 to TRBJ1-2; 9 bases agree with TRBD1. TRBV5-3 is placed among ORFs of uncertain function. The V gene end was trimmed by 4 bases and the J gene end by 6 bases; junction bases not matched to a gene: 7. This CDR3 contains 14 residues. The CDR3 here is CARSHSTGGHGYTF. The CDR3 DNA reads TGTGCCAGAAGCCATTCGACAGGGGGTCATGGCTACACCTTC.

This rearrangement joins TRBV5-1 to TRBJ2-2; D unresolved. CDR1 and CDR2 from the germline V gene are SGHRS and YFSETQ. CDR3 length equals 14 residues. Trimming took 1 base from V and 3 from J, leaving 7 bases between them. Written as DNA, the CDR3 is TGCGCCAGCAGCTTGATCGTGGACACCGGGGAGCTGTTTTTT. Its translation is CASSLIVDTGELFF.

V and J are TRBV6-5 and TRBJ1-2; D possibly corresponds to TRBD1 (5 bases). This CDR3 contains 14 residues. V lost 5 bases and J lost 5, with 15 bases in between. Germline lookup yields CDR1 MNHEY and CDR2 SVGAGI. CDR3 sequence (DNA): TGTGCCAGCAGTCCTCAGCGGGGGATTTATGGCTACACCTTC. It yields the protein CASSPQRGIYGYTF.

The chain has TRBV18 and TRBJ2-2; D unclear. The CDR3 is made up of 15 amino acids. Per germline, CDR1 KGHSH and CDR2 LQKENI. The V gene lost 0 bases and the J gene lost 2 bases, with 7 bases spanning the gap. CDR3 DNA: TGTGCCAGCTCACCACCCACAGTCAACACCGGGGAGCTGTTTTTT. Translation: CASSPPTVNTGELFF.

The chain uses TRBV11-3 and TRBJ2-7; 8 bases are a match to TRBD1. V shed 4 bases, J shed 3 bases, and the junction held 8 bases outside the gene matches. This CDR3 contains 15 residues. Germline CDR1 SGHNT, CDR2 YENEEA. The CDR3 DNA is TGTGCCAGCAGCTCGGCAGGGGGCTGGGGCTACGAGCAGTACTTC. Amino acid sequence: CASSSAGGWGYEQYF. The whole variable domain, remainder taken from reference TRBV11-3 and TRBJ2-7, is EAGVVQSPRYKIIEKKQPVAFWCNPISGHNTLYWYLQNLGQGPELLIRYENEEAVDDSQLPKDRFSAERLKGVDSTLKIQPAELGDSAVYLCASSSAGGWGYEQYFGPGTRLTVT.

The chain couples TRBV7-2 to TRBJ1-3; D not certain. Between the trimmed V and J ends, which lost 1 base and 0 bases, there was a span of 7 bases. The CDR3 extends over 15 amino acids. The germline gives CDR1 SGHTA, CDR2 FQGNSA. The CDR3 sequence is CASSLGGTSGNTIYF. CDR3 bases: TGTGCCAGCAGCTTAGGCGGAACCTCTGGAAACACCATATATTTT.

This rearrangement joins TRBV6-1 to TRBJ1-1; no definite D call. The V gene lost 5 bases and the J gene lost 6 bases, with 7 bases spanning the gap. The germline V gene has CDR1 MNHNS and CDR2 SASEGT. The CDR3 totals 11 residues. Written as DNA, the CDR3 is TGTGCCAGCAGTTATGTAGCTGAAGCTTTCTTT. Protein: CASSYVAEAFF.

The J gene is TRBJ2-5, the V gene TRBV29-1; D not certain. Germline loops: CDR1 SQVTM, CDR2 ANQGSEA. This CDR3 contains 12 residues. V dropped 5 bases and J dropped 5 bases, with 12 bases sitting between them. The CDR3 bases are TGCAGCGTTAGTGAGGTGGACGAGACCCAGTACTTC. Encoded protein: CSVSEVDETQYF.

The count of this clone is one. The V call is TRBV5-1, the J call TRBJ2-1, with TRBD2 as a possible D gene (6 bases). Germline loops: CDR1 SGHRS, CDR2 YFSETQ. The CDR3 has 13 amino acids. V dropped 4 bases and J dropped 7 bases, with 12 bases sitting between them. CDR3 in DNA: TGCGCCAGCAGCCTACGGGAGAGGAATGAGCAGTTCTTC. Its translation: CASSLRERNEQFF.

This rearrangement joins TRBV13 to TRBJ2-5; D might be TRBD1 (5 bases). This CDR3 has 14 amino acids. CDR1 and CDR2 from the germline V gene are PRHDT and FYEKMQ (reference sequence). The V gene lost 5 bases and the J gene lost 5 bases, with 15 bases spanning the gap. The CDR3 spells CASSPSAGLETQYF. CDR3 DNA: TGTGCCAGCAGCCCCAGTGCAGGGTTGGAGACCCAGTACTTC. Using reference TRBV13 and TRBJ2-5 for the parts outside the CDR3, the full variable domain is AAGVIQSPRHLIKEKRETATLKCYPIPRHDTVYWYQQGPGQDPQFLISFYEKMQSDKGSIPDRFSAQQFSDYHSELNMSSLELGDSALYFCASSPSAGLETQYFGPGTRLLVL.

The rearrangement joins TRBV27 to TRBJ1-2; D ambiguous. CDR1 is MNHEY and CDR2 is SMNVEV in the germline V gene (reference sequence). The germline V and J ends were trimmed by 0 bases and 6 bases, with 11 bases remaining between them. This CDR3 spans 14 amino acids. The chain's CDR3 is CASSLSEDGDGYTF. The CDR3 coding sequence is TGTGCCAGCAGTTTATCCGAGGACGGGGATGGCTACACCTTC.

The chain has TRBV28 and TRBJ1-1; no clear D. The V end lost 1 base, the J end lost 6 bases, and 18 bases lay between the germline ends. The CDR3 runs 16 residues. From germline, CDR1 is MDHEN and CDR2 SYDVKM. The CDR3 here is CASSLSTGLKGAEAFF. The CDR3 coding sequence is TGTGCCAGCAGTTTATCGACTGGTTTGAAGGGCGCTGAAGCTTTCTTT.

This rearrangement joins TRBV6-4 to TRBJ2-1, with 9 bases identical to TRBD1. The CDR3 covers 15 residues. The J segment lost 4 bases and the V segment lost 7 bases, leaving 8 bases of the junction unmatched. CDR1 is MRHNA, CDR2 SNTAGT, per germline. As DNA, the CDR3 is TGTGCCAGCAAATTCCGGGACAGGGCATACAATGAGCAGTTCTTC. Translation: CASKFRDRAYNEQFF.